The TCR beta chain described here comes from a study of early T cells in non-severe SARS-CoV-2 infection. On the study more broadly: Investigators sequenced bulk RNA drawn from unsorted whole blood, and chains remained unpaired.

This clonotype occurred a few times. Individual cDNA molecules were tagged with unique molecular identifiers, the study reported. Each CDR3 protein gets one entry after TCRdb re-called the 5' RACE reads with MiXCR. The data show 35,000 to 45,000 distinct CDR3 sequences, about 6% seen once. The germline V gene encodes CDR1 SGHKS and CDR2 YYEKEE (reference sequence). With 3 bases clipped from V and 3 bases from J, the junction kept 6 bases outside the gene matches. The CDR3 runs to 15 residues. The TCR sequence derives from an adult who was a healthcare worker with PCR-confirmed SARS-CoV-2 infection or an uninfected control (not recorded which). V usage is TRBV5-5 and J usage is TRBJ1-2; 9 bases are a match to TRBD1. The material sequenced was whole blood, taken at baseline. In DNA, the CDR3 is TGTGCCAGCAGCTGGGGGACAGGGAGTGACTATGGCTACACCTTC. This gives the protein CASSWGTGSDYGYTF.